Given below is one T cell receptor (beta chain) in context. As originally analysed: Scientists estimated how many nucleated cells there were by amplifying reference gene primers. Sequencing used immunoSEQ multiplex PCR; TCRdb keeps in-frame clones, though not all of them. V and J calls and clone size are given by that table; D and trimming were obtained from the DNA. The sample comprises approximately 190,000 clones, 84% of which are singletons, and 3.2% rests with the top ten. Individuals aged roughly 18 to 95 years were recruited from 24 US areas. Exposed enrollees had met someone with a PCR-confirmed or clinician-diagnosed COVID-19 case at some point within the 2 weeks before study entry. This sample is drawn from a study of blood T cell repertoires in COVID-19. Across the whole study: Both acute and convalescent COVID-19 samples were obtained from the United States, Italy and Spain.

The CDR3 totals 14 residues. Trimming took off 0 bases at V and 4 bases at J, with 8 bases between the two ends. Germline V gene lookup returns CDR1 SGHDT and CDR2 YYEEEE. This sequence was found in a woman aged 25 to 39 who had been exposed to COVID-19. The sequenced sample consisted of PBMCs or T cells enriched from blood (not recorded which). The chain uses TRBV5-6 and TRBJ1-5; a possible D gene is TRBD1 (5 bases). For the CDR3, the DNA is TGTGCCAGCAGCTTGGGACAGTTAAATCAGCCCCAGCATTTT. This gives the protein CASSLGQLNQPQHF.